These 8 T cell receptor beta chains share one sample of origin, sequenced in a study of response to subunit inactivated influenza vaccine. TCRdb recomputed calls from the RT-PCR reads with MiXCR, one row per CDR3 protein. In the table there are about 800,000 distinct CDR3 sequences, 21% of which are singletons. Sample: PBMCs from blood, taken around 5 days after vaccination. The origin of the receptors is a man aged 45-65 years who received an inactivated influenza vaccine.

The rearrangement links TRBV2 to TRBJ2-3; TRBD1 is a possible D gene (5 bases). V was pared by 3 bases and J by 4 bases, with 14 bases between. This CDR3 region has 15 residues. CDR1 and CDR2 (germline): SNHLY, FYNNEI. The CDR3 here is CASSEWQGVADTQYF. The CDR3 coding sequence is TGTGCCAGCAGTGAGTGGCAGGGCGTAGCAGATACGCAGTATTTT.

This clonotype was seen a handful of times. The gene calls are TRBV7-2 and TRBJ2-3; tentatively, D is TRBD1 or TRBD2 (5 bases each). Germline values: CDR1 SGHTA, CDR2 FQGNSA. Trimming shortened V by 7 bases and J by 3 bases, and 14 bases separated the two germline ends. The CDR3 contains 14 residues. The CDR3 DNA follows: TGTGCCAGCACACAGGACTGGATAACAGATACGCAGTATTTT. As protein: CASTQDWITDTQYF.

This clonotype was observed a handful of times. J is TRBJ2-7 and V is TRBV10-3; the D is unclear. This CDR3 contains 15 residues. V dropped 0 bases and J dropped 2 bases, with 11 bases sitting between them. The V gene's germline CDR1 is ENHRY and CDR2 SYGVKD. The chain's CDR3 is CAISESLSQAYEQYF. CDR3 DNA: TGTGCCATCAGTGAGTCGCTCAGCCAAGCCTACGAGCAGTACTTC.

The chain is built from TRBV20-1 and TRBJ2-3; 10 positions match TRBD2. The CDR3 consists of 15 residues. Germline V gene lookup returns CDR1 DFQATT and CDR2 SNEGSKA (reference sequence). With 1 base clipped from V and 5 bases from J, the junction kept 6 bases outside the gene matches. CDR3 sequence reads: CSARGPASGRDTQYF. DNA for the CDR3: TGCAGTGCTAGAGGTCCGGCTAGCGGGAGAGATACGCAGTATTTT.

The table lists this clonotype with a few counts. The chain recombines TRBV10-2 with TRBJ1-6; D gene unclear. CDR1 WSHSY and CDR2 SAAADI come from the germline V gene. The CDR3 totals 14 residues. Trimming took off 7 bases at V and 7 bases at J, with 14 bases between the two ends. CDR3 DNA sequence: TGCGCCAGCAAGGCCAGCAACTTCAATTCACCCCTCCACTTT. Translated, it gives CASKASNFNSPLHF.

The J gene is TRBJ2-1, the V gene TRBV18, with TRBD2 matching over 11 bases. V gave up 5 bases and J gave up 6 bases; unmatched junction bases: 6. This CDR3 region has 15 residues. Germline V gives CDR1 KGHSH, CDR2 LQKENI. CDR3 nucleotide sequence: TGTGCCAGCTCAACAACTAGCGGGGGACGCAATGAGCAGTTCTTC. As protein: CASSTTSGGRNEQFF. The whole variable domain, remainder taken from reference TRBV18 and TRBJ2-1, is NAGVMQNPRHLVRRRGQEARLRCSPMKGHSHVYWYRQLPEEGLKFMVYLQKENIIDESGMPKERFSAEFPKEGPSILRIQQVVRGDSAAYFCASSTTSGGRNEQFFGPGTRLTVL.

The chain carries TRBV9 and TRBJ2-7; a possible D gene is TRBD1 (6 bases). Germline V lookup: CDR1 SGDLS, CDR2 YYNGEE. Trimming pared 0 bases from V and 4 bases from J, leaving 8 bases between. The CDR3 has 13 residues. The CDR3 coding sequence is TGTGCCAGCAGCGTAGCTCAGGGGTACGAGCAGTACTTC. This translates into CASSVAQGYEQYF.

This rearrangement joins TRBV7-2 to TRBJ2-6; weak D call: TRBD2 (5 bases). The V gene's germline CDR1 is SGHTA and CDR2 FQGNSA. The CDR3 is 16 residues long. The V and J ends lost 5 bases and 2 bases respectively, with 13 bases between them. The CDR3 protein is CASSPPRGAGANVLTF. In nucleotides, the CDR3 is TGTGCCAGCAGCCCCCCCCGGGGTGCTGGGGCCAACGTCCTGACTTTC.